This T cell receptor beta chain is from a study of siplizumab effects on memory and regulatory T cells (dated by TCRdb to the late 2010s). General notes on the study: The study examined how the anti-CD2 antibody siplizumab affects alloreactive T-cell subsets in allogeneic mixed lymphocyte reactions built from human PBMCs.

Overall study results and their limits: Because sequences at frequencies below about 10^-5 were poorly captured, only a minor fraction of alloreactive clones could be mapped back to unstimulated subsets. Among mappable alloreactive CD4+ clones, an average Treg-derived fraction of about 70% was observed with siplizumab, compared with 25% to 30% in control reactions. For roughly 80-95% of proliferating CD4+ or CD8+ clones, no naive or memory phenotype could be assigned. Unstimulated naive T cells appeared more diverse than memory T cells, and naive cells seemed to contribute substantially to the alloresponse. Siplizumab significantly lowered the cumulative frequency of alloreactive sequences that could be traced to unstimulated CD4+ memory T cells. Whether proliferating Tregs from siplizumab cultures were suppressive was not functionally confirmed.

The library relied on the immunoSEQ multiplex PCR assay. The deep sequencing platform assayed some 90,000 TCR templates per sample. Genomic DNA extracted from sorted T cells was the material used for TCRbeta CDR3 sequencing. Concerning the study's data processing: The R programming language was used for the clonal analysis of the TCRbeta CDR3 data. Comparing unstimulated samples against CFSE-low samples taken after the reaction was how alloreactive CD4+ and CD8+ clones were defined. Regulatory or non-regulatory origin of alloreactive CD4+ clones was assigned by matching sequences to the sorted unstimulated Treg and non-Treg repertoires. Held by TCRdb, this immuneACCESS table contains in-frame sequences only and omits some clones. Under half of the omission traces to an unresolved V gene where checked; the cause of the rest is unknown. V, J and clone size reflect that table, while D and trimming were determined from the DNA. The sample table holds about 100,000 clones, of which 94% were seen once. The top ten hold about 0.6% of the sample.

TCRbeta CDR3 sequencing was performed on sorted unstimulated T cells and on proliferating T cells recovered from mixed lymphocyte reactions. Fresh whole blood from around 10 HLA-typed healthy donors was used as the source from which PBMCs were isolated. Unstimulated CD4+ regulatory T cells were FACS-sorted to map the origin of alloreactive clones. Comments on this clone: The specificity of this receptor is unknown. No clone much larger than this one lies a single base away; base qualities are absent.

The specimen sequenced was Tregs sorted from blood. The source is a human donor in good health.

The base sequence is TGTGCCAGCGACAGGGGTAGGGACGGGGAGCTGTTTTTT. The translation is CASDRGRDGELFF. The rearrangement combines TRBV6-1 with TRBJ2-2; the central 8 bases match TRBD1. The CDR3 spans 13 residues, from the cysteine through the phenylalanine. Only CDR3 DNA remains: 39 bases, in frame from the first base. Clipping removes 8 bases from V and 7 bases from J, with 6 as the unmatched junction base count. CDR1 and CDR2 are drawn from the germline V gene: MNHNS, SASEGT.